The entry below describes one T cell receptor beta chain. Its antigen is not known. Other DNA sequences in this sample translate to the same CDR3. The germline V gene has CDR1 MNHEY and CDR2 SVGAGI. The CDR3 has 15 residues. The junction had 3 bases not matched to a gene; V was cut back by 1 base and J by 8 bases. PCR amplification relied on 60 Vbeta primers (plus 13 Jbeta primers). Data came from immunoSEQ multiplex PCR; TCRdb stores just in-frame clones and leaves some out. The table records some 160,000 clones, around 80% of them present only once. These data originate in a study of cytomegalovirus exposure and HLA in healthy donors. Study-wide points: Likely technical artifact: a cluster of highly shared sequence variants. Upon later analysis, HLA-associated TCR beta chains proved more clonally expanded than other, equally common chains.

This clonotype was sampled from a male donor in good health and CMV-seronegative. The J gene is TRBJ2-4, the V gene TRBV6-5, with 12 bases identical to TRBD1. Sequences were obtained from PBMCs. The CDR3 DNA sequence: TGTGCCAGCAGTTACTGGGGACAGGGGGCTGACATTCAGTACTTC. Its translation is CASSYWGQGADIQYF.